These T cell receptor beta chains were read from a single sample in a study of cytotoxic CD8 clonotypes in ibrutinib-treated CLL. Here immunoSEQ multiplex PCR was the method, and the copy in TCRdb shows in-frame clones only, minus some. The table includes about 130,000 clones, about 70% detected once. This material consisted of PBMCs, taken after 24 months of ibrutinib treatment. These receptors were obtained from a human donor with chronic lymphocytic leukemia. The CDR3 runs from the conserved cysteine through the conserved F or W. A D gene is named only where the DNA matches it firmly. Expanded clones are given a class, and other clones once, few, many or no size at all.

TRBV7-9	many	TRBD1	TRBJ1-2	TGTGCCAGCAGCCCAGGGGGCGGAGGCTACACCTTC	CASSPGGGGYTF
TRBV7-8	-	TRBD1	TRBJ1-2	TGTGCCAGCAGCCCCTGGGGACAGGGTATGGGCTATGGCTACACCTTC	CASSPWGQGMGYGYTF
TRBV5-1	once	-	TRBJ2-1	TGCGCCAGCAGCGCCGGGGGACTCCCCCCAAGTAGCTCCTACAATGAGCAGTTCTTC	CASSAGGLPPSSSYNEQFF
TRBV7-2	few	TRBD1	TRBJ1-3	TGTGCCAGCAGCTTTACAGGGGCCCGCTCTGGAAACACCATATATTTT	CASSFTGARSGNTIYF
TRBV11-2	few	TRBD1	TRBJ1-2	TGTGCCAGCAGCTTAGGAGCCAGGACAGGGAGGAACCCCTGGGGCTACACCTTC	CASSLGARTGRNPWGYTF
TRBV7-2	few	TRBD2	TRBJ2-2	TGTGCCAGCAGCTTAGCCGGGACTAGCGGGAGCACCGGGGAGCTGTTTTTT	CASSLAGTSGSTGELFF
TRBV5-4	-	TRBD1	TRBJ1-1	TGTGCCAGCAGCTTGGCCGGCAGGGGGGGGACTGAAGCTTTCTTT	CASSLAGRGGTEAFF
TRBV10-3	-	-	TRBJ2-2	TGTGCCATCAGCCCCAGATCAAACACCGGGGAGCTGTTTTTT	CAISPRSNTGELFF
TRBV7-3	-	-	TRBJ2-2	TGTGCCAGCAGCTCCAATGCCCCAGGAGGTACCGGGGAGCTGTTTTTT	CASSSNAPGGTGELFF
TRBV27	-	TRBD1	TRBJ2-2	TGTGCCAGGAAAAACCGGGACAGCACCGGGGAGCTGTTTTTT	CARKNRDSTGELFF
TRBV7-3	-	-	TRBJ2-5	TGTGCCAGCAGCTTACACCCAAGGCGGCTAGCAGGTCAAGAGACCCAGTACTTC	CASSLHPRRLAGQETQYF
TRBV19	-	TRBD1	TRBJ1-1	TGTGCCAGTAGTGCACGGACAGGGACCATGAACACTGAAGCTTTCTTT	CASSARTGTMNTEAFF
TRBV5-1	few	-	TRBJ1-6	TGCGCCAGCAGCCCCGGGACGGAGAATTCACCCCTCCACTTT	CASSPGTENSPLHF
TRBV29-1	-	-	TRBJ1-1	TGCAGCGCCGGGGGGGAGCAAAGGAAAGCTTTCTTT	CSAGGEQRKAFF
TRBV6-5	-	TRBD1	TRBJ1-2	TGTGCCAGCAGCCGAGGACAGGGGGCGGGAGGCTACACCTTC	CASSRGQGAGGYTF
TRBV29-1	-	TRBD1	TRBJ1-5	TGCAGCGTTCGACAGGGTAGCAATCAGCCCCAGCATTTT	CSVRQGSNQPQHF
TRBV27	-	-	TRBJ2-7	TGTGCCAGCAGCTCCAACCGACTAGTCTACGAGCAGTACTTC	CASSSNRLVYEQYF
TRBV5-1	few	-	TRBJ2-3	TGCGCCAGCAGCCCCCCCCAGGGTACGCAGTATTTT	CASSPPQGTQYF
TRBV7-9	-	TRBD1	TRBJ1-2	TGTGCCAGCAGCTTAGGGCCAGGGGGCACCTTC	CASSLGPGGTF
TRBV7-3	-	-	TRBJ1-6	TGTGCCAGCAGCTTAGCCGGGGGCTCAGTCACGAATTCACCCCTCCACTTT	CASSLAGGSVTNSPLHF
TRBV9	few	TRBD1	TRBJ2-2	TGTGCCAGCAGCGCGGGGACAGGGCGGGAGCTGTTTTTT	CASSAGTGRELFF
TRBV2	-	-	TRBJ1-1	TGTGCCAGCAGCCAGGAGGGGGGGAACACTGAAGCTTTCTTT	CASSQEGGNTEAFF
TRBV5-1	once	TRBD2	TRBJ2-7	TGCGCCAGCAGCTGGGGGGGTATCCCCCCCTACGAGCAGTACTTC	CASSWGGIPPYEQYF
TRBV6-5	-	TRBD2	TRBJ2-1	TGTGCCAGCAACCAGGGACTAGCGGGATACAATGAGCAGTTCTTC	CASNQGLAGYNEQFF
TRBV4-3	-	-	TRBJ1-6	TGCGCCAGCAGCCAAGATCGGGCGGGGTCTCTCTATAATTCACCCCTCCACTTT	CASSQDRAGSLYNSPLHF
TRBV28	-	-	TRBJ2-5	TGTGCCAGCTCCGGCCCCCGGGAGACCCAGTACTTC	CASSGPRETQYF
TRBV11-3	-	-	TRBJ2-5	TGTGCCAGCAGTCCCGGGGCCCAAGAGACCCAGTACTTC	CASSPGAQETQYF
TRBV7-3	few	-	TRBJ2-3	TGTGCCAGCAGCACCTGGGTCACAGATACGCAGTATTTT	CASSTWVTDTQYF
TRBV4-2	-	TRBD2	TRBJ2-2	TGTGCCAGCAGCCAAGATCGAGCGGGGGGTTCGCGCACCGGGGAGCTGTTTTTT	CASSQDRAGGSRTGELFF
TRBV6-4	-	TRBD1	TRBJ1-5	TGTGCCAGCAGGGGACAGGTAAATAGCAATCAGCCCCAGCATTTT	CASRGQVNSNQPQHF
TRBV7-6	-	TRBD2	TRBJ2-5	TGTGCCAGCAGCCCGACTAGCGCCAAAGAGACCCAGTACTTC	CASSPTSAKETQYF
TRBV27	-	TRBD1	TRBJ1-5	TGTGCCAGCACCCCAGGGACAGGGGATCAGCCCCAGCATTTT	CASTPGTGDQPQHF
TRBV5-1	-	-	TRBJ2-7	TGCGCCAGCAGCACAGGGTCCGGTGAGCAGTACTTC	CASSTGSGEQYF
TRBV6-1	-	-	TRBJ2-5	TGTGCCAGCAGCCAAATTCAGGGGGGGCAAGAGACCCAGTACTTC	CASSQIQGGQETQYF
TRBV7-2	-	TRBD1	TRBJ2-1	TGTGCCAGCAGCTACTTCGAGGGACAGGGGTTTCAAAAGTTCTTC	CASSYFEGQGFQKFF
TRBV28	-	TRBD1	TRBJ1-2	TGTGCCAGCAGCAGCGGGGACAGTTATGGCTACACCTTC	CASSSGDSYGYTF
TRBV7-7	-	TRBD2	TRBJ2-5	TGTGCCAGCAGCCCAGGACTAGCGGCCCCTATAGAGACCCAGTACTTC	CASSPGLAAPIETQYF
TRBV11-2	few	-	TRBJ1-3	TGTGCCAGCACCCAGGGGCCTGGAAACACCATATATTTT	CASTQGPGNTIYF
TRBV19	-	TRBD1	TRBJ2-1	TGTGCCAGTATGGGGACAGGGACGGGCAATGAGCAGTTCTTC	CASMGTGTGNEQFF
TRBV6-1	-	-	TRBJ1-5	TGTGCCAGCAGCTTTGGGGTCAATAGCAATCAGCCCCAGCATTTT	CASSFGVNSNQPQHF
TRBV10-3	-	-	TRBJ2-1	TGTGCCATCCAAGGGGGGGACTCCTACAATGAGCAGTTCTTC	CAIQGGDSYNEQFF
TRBV7-2	many	-	TRBJ2-2	TGTGCCAGCACTCGAAGTCTGGGCACCGGGGAGCTGTTTTTT	CASTRSLGTGELFF
TRBV25-1	once	-	TRBJ1-1	TGTGCCAGCAGTGTGGGTCGGGCCACTGAAGCTTTCTTT	CASSVGRATEAFF
TRBV15	many	-	TRBJ2-2	TGTGCCACCAGCAGGGACACCGGGGAGCTGTTTTTT	CATSRDTGELFF
TRBV6-5	-	-	TRBJ2-7	TGTGCCAGGGGGGACTACGAGCAGTACTTC	CARGDYEQYF
TRBV7-2	-	-	TRBJ1-2	TGTGCCCTCCTGGGGGGGCCGGCCTCCGGCTACACCTTC	CALLGGPASGYTF
TRBV7-8	-	TRBD1	TRBJ2-7	TGTGCCAGCAGCTTAGGTGGGACAGCCAGCTACGAGCAGTACTTC	CASSLGGTASYEQYF
TRBV27	-	TRBD1	TRBJ2-2	TGTGCCAGCAGGTGGACAGGGGGCACCGGGGAGCTGTTTTTT	CASRWTGGTGELFF